A selection of T cell receptor beta chains follows, all from one sample in a study of blood T cell repertoires in COVID-19. Sequenced by immunoSEQ multiplex PCR; TCRdb stores in-frame clones only, minus some. The table has roughly 38,000 clones, about four fifths seen once. The sequencing sample was made of peripheral blood. The receptors stem from a man aged 40-49 years with active or convalescent COVID-19. CDR3s include the opening cysteine and the closing phenylalanine or tryptophan. D genes are given only for firm matches. Size values are once, few and many counts, or a class for expanded clones, and some rows have none.

v_call	d_call	j_call	clone_size	cdr3_aa	cdr3_nt
TRBV5-3	TRBD1	TRBJ1-2	.	CARSLGRGTGSAADGYTF	TGTGCCAGAAGCTTGGGGAGGGGGACAGGGAGTGCGGCCGATGGCTACACCTTC
TRBV11-3	TRBD2	TRBJ2-7	.	CASSFGSGGENKQYF	TGTGCCAGCAGCTTTGGTAGCGGGGGGGAAAACAAGCAGTACTTC
TRBV6-1	.	TRBJ2-1	.	CASSEAGRGPLFF	TGTGCCAGCAGTGAAGCTGGCAGGGGCCCCTTGTTCTTC
TRBV9	TRBD1	TRBJ2-7	few	CASSTTGADYEQYF	TGTGCCAGCAGCACGACAGGGGCGGACTACGAGCAGTACTTC
TRBV28	.	TRBJ2-7	.	CASRRGFEQYF	TGTGCCAGCAGAAGGGGGTTCGAGCAGTACTTC
TRBV5-5	.	TRBJ1-1	.	CASSFLMTVNTEAFF	TGTGCCAGCAGCTTCCTAATGACAGTGAACACTGAAGCTTTCTTT
TRBV2	.	TRBJ1-2	.	CASSQSGGSAYGYTF	TGTGCCAGCAGCCAATCGGGGGGAAGCGCCTATGGCTACACCTTC
TRBV7-9	TRBD1	TRBJ1-3	.	CASSLGQGTGNTIYF	TGTGCCAGCAGCTTAGGACAGGGCACTGGAAACACCATATATTTT
TRBV6-1	.	TRBJ1-1	.	CASSEGTLGKDEAFF	TGTGCCAGCAGTGAAGGGACCCTCGGGAAAGATGAAGCTTTCTTT
TRBV7-9	TRBD1	TRBJ1-1	few	CASSPTGFTEAFF	TGTGCCAGCAGCCCGACAGGGTTCACTGAAGCTTTCTTT
TRBV2	.	TRBJ1-2	.	CASSELRPDRSDGYTF	TGTGCCAGCAGTGAACTAAGACCCGACAGGTCAGATGGCTACACCTTC
TRBV7-2	TRBD2	TRBJ2-3	.	CASSLTGGSDTQYF	TGTGCCAGCAGCTTAACGGGGGGGTCAGATACGCAGTATTTT
TRBV21-1	.	TRBJ2-1	.	CASSTNRGIPYNEQFF	TGTGCCAGCAGCACTAACAGGGGTATACCCTACAATGAGCAGTTCTTC
TRBV4-2	TRBD2	TRBJ2-2	.	CASSPFEGGTGELFF	TGTGCCAGCAGCCCCTTTGAGGGAGGGACCGGGGAGCTGTTTTTT
TRBV19	TRBD1	TRBJ1-5	.	CASSFGQGGSQPQHF	TGTGCCAGTAGTTTCGGACAGGGAGGCAGTCAGCCCCAGCATTTT
TRBV20-1	TRBD1	TRBJ1-2	few	CSFDREGGYTF	TGCAGTTTCGACAGGGAAGGTGGCTACACCTTC
TRBV7-2	TRBD1	TRBJ2-7	.	CASSRDRSYEQYF	TGTGCCAGCAGCCGGGACAGGTCCTACGAGCAGTACTTC
TRBV3-1/TRBV3-2	TRBD2	TRBJ2-2	.	CASSHWSGGHTGELFF	TGTGCCAGCAGCCATTGGAGCGGGGGGCACACCGGGGAGCTGTTTTTT
TRBV5-4	.	TRBJ2-7	few	CASSPKGKAYEQYF	TGTGCCAGCAGCCCCAAGGGGAAAGCCTACGAGCAGTACTTC
TRBV5-6	TRBD1	TRBJ2-7	once	CASSLRTGTGSEQYF	TGTGCCAGCAGCTTAAGGACAGGGACGGGCTCCGAGCAGTACTTC
TRBV7-9	.	TRBJ2-2	.	CASSSTTGELFF	TGTGCCAGCAGCTCAACTACCGGGGAGCTGTTTTTT
TRBV7-2	.	TRBJ1-2	.	CASSASGSAYGYTF	TGTGCCAGCAGCGCCTCGGGGTCCGCCTATGGCTACACCTTC
TRBV11-3	.	TRBJ2-5	.	CASNLGSAGETQYF	TGTGCCAGCAATCTGGGGAGCGCCGGGGAGACCCAGTACTTC
TRBV28	.	TRBJ2-7	.	CASSPFSEQYF	TGTGCCAGCAGCCCTTTTTCCGAGCAGTACTTC
TRBV6-5	.	TRBJ1-1	few	CASSYLETEAFF	TGTGCCAGCAGTTATTTAGAAACTGAAGCTTTCTTT
TRBV15	TRBD2	TRBJ2-1	.	CATSPWVGGGAPNEQFF	TGTGCCACCAGCCCGTGGGTTGGCGGGGGGGCGCCCAATGAGCAGTTCTTC
TRBV5-1	.	TRBJ1-4	.	CASSVGGVGGNEKLFF	TGCGCCAGCAGCGTCGGCGGGGTAGGAGGGAATGAAAAACTGTTTTTT
TRBV11-2	.	TRBJ2-2	few	CASSSYSYTGELFF	TGTGCCAGCAGCTCCTACAGTTACACCGGGGAGCTGTTTTTT
TRBV5-1	.	TRBJ2-2	.	CASSLGGVSTGELFF	TGCGCCAGCAGCTTAGGAGGGGTCTCCACCGGGGAGCTGTTTTTT
TRBV2	.	TRBJ2-7	.	CASSSWGGARYYEQYF	TGTGCCAGCAGTTCATGGGGGGGCGCGAGGTACTACGAGCAGTACTTC
TRBV30	TRBD1	TRBJ1-1	few	CASTTGGYTEAFF	TGTGCCTCAACGACAGGGGGCTATACTGAAGCTTTCTTT
TRBV6-5	.	TRBJ1-2	.	CASTLGPGSYGYTF	TGTGCCAGCACCCTCGGCCCGGGGAGCTATGGCTACACCTTC
TRBV11-3	.	TRBJ2-1	.	CASKGGPSYNEQFF	TGTGCCAGCAAAGGGGGACCCTCTTACAATGAGCAGTTCTTC
TRBV4-1	TRBD2	TRBJ2-3	.	CASSQETSGLTDTQYF	TGCGCCAGCAGCCAAGAAACTAGCGGGCTCACAGATACGCAGTATTTT
TRBV2	TRBD1	TRBJ1-2	.	CAGGQANYGYTF	TGTGCCGGTGGACAGGCTAACTATGGCTACACCTTC
TRBV4-2	TRBD2	TRBJ2-1	few	CASSQGTSGGGEQFF	TGTGCCAGCAGCCAAGGGACTAGCGGGGGGGGTGAGCAGTTCTTC
TRBV7-2	TRBD2	TRBJ2-5	.	CASSSPTSGGRETQYF	TGTGCCAGCAGCTCCCCGACTAGCGGGGGTCGAGAGACCCAGTACTTC
TRBV19	.	TRBJ2-3	.	CASSTRLADTQYF	TGTGCCAGTAGTACGAGACTGGCAGATACGCAGTATTTT
TRBV5-1	TRBD2	TRBJ2-1	.	CASSLGVAGGQDNEQFF	TGCGCCAGCAGCTTGGGGGTAGCGGGAGGTCAGGACAATGAGCAGTTCTTC
TRBV5-1	TRBD1	TRBJ1-1	.	CASSTRDRENTEAFF	TGCGCCAGCAGCACCCGGGACAGGGAGAACACTGAAGCTTTCTTT
TRBV28	.	TRBJ2-7	.	CASSFRGPTYEQYF	TGTGCCAGCAGTTTCCGGGGTCCCACCTACGAGCAGTACTTC
TRBV6-6	TRBD2	TRBJ2-7	.	CASSYGTSGYEQYF	TGTGCCAGCAGTTACGGGACTAGCGGTTACGAGCAGTACTTC
TRBV30	TRBD1	TRBJ2-5	.	CAWSGGQTAQYF	TGTGCCTGGAGTGGGGGACAGACGGCCCAGTACTTC
TRBV4-3	TRBD1	TRBJ2-7	.	CASSQGQGAEQYF	TGCGCCAGCAGCCAGGGACAGGGTGCCGAGCAGTACTTC
TRBV4-3	.	TRBJ1-4	once	CASSQGWLGRVLTNEKLFF	TGCGCCAGCAGCCAAGGGTGGTTGGGCAGGGTTTTAACTAATGAAAAACTGTTTTTT
TRBV9	.	TRBJ2-1	few	CASSVVGWEEGNEQFF	TGTGCCAGCAGCGTAGTTGGGTGGGAGGAGGGTAATGAGCAGTTCTTC
TRBV7-9	.	TRBJ1-1	.	CASSFGHSMNTEAFF	TGTGCCAGCAGCTTCGGACACTCAATGAACACTGAAGCTTTCTTT
TRBV5-6	TRBD1	TRBJ2-7	.	CASSVGTGTPQQYF	TGTGCCAGCAGCGTTGGGACAGGGACCCCCCAGCAGTACTTC